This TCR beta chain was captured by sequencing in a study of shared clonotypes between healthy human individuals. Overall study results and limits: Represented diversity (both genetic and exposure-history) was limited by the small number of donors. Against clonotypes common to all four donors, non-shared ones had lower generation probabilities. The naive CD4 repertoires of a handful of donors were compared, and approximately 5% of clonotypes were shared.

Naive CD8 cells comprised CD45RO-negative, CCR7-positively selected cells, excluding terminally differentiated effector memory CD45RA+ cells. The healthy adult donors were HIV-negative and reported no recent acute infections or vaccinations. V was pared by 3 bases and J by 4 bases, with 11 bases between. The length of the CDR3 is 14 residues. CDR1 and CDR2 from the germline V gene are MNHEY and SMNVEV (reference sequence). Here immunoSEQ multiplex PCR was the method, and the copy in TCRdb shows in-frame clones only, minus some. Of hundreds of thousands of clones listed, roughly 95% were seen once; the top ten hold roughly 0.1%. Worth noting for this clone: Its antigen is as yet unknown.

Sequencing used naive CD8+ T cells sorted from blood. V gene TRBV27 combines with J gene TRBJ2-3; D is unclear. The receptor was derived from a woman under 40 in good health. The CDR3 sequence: CASSLVVTADTQYF. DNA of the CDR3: TGTGCCAGCAGTTTGGTAGTCACTGCAGATACGCAGTATTTT.